The rows below give T cell receptor beta chains drawn from one sample of a study of T cell repertoires in cytomegalovirus infection. TCRdb processed the reads anew with MiXCR; each CDR3 protein has one entry. The table has about 900,000 distinct CDR3 sequences, around a third seen once. For these receptors, no antigen is known. The sequences come from cultured CD8+ T cells from PBMCs, collected from culture after CMV antigen stimulation. All receptors derive from a human donor in good health (CMV status not recorded). Some clones in this sample may be carry-over from other donors' samples. CDR3s include the opening cysteine and the closing phenylalanine or tryptophan. The order of the fields is J gene, V gene, D gene, CDR3 length, clone size, CDR3 protein, CDR3 DNA. The D gene is left open where the match is weak. Only some rows state a clone size, as once, few, many or a class for expanded clones.

J: TRBJ2-5
V: TRBV6-1
D: NA
length: 16
size: many
CDR3: CASSEVARTSKETQYF
DNA: TGTGCCAGCAGTGAAGTGGCACGGACTTCCAAAGAGACCCAGTACTTC

J: TRBJ2-1
V: TRBV19
D: NA
length: 15
size: few
CDR3: CASSADGSSYNEQFF
DNA: TGTGCCAGTAGTGCGGACGGCAGCTCCTACAATGAGCAGTTCTTC

J: TRBJ2-1
V: TRBV4-2
D: NA
length: 18
size: NA
CDR3: CASSQESQDLAMFNEQFF
DNA: TGTGCCAGCAGCCAAGAGAGTCAGGACCTGGCGATGTTCAATGAGCAGTTCTTC

J: TRBJ2-1
V: TRBV27
D: TRBD2
length: 14
size: NA
CDR3: CASTSGGNYNEQFF
DNA: TGTGCCAGCACCTCCGGGGGGAACTACAATGAGCAGTTCTTC

J: TRBJ2-3
V: TRBV7-3
D: NA
length: 14
size: NA
CDR3: CALKGRGYPDTQYF
DNA: TGTGCCCTAAAGGGGCGGGGATACCCAGATACGCAGTATTTT

J: TRBJ2-5
V: TRBV20-1
D: TRBD2
length: 17
size: few
CDR3: CSARDVDSGGLQETQYF
DNA: TGCAGTGCTAGAGATGTGGATAGCGGGGGGCTCCAAGAGACCCAGTACTTC

J: TRBJ1-2
V: TRBV19
D: NA
length: 15
size: NA
CDR3: CASSGGTHTNYGYTF
DNA: TGTGCCAGTAGCGGCGGGACTCATACGAACTATGGCTACACCTTC

J: TRBJ1-4
V: TRBV7-9
D: NA
length: 14
size: NA
CDR3: CASSLEGGNEKLFF
DNA: TGTGCCAGCAGCTTAGAGGGTGGTAATGAAAAACTGTTTTTT

J: TRBJ2-1
V: TRBV7-9
D: TRBD2
length: 17
size: many
CDR3: CASSTSTSGAAYNEQFF
DNA: TGTGCCAGCAGCACCTCGACTAGCGGGGCAGCCTACAATGAGCAGTTCTTC

J: TRBJ2-1
V: TRBV11-3
D: TRBD2
length: 17
size: NA
CDR3: CASSSSGLAGTYNEQFF
DNA: TGTGCCAGCAGCTCAAGTGGACTAGCGGGGACGTACAATGAGCAGTTCTTC

J: TRBJ1-1
V: TRBV4-3
D: NA
length: 15
size: many
CDR3: CASSLFSGGETEAFF
DNA: TGCGCCAGCAGCCTGTTTAGTGGGGGGGAGACTGAAGCTTTCTTT

J: TRBJ2-1
V: TRBV7-2
D: TRBD2
length: 15
size: many
CDR3: CASSLIAGDYNEQFF
DNA: TGTGCCAGCAGCTTAATAGCGGGAGACTACAATGAGCAGTTCTTC

J: TRBJ1-1
V: TRBV6-5
D: TRBD1
length: 19
size: once
CDR3: CASSYSGTRGPRENTEAFF
DNA: TGTGCCAGCAGTTACTCAGGGACAAGGGGGCCGAGGGAGAACACTGAAGCTTTCTTT

J: TRBJ2-1
V: TRBV4-1
D: TRBD2
length: 16
size: once
CDR3: CASSQEPGLDMYEQFF
DNA: TGCGCCAGCAGCCAAGAGCCTGGACTAGACATGTATGAGCAGTTCTTC

J: TRBJ1-5
V: TRBV15
D: TRBD1
length: 19
size: few
CDR3: CATSGDGQGIVIGNQPQHF
DNA: TGTGCCACCAGCGGTGATGGACAGGGAATTGTGATTGGCAATCAGCCCCAGCATTTT

J: TRBJ2-5
V: TRBV6-1
D: NA
length: 15
size: NA
CDR3: CASNEAPGTDETQYF
DNA: TGTGCCAGCAATGAAGCGCCCGGGACCGACGAGACCCAGTACTTC

J: TRBJ1-1
V: TRBV4-2
D: NA
length: 15
size: few
CDR3: CASSLRGGINTEAFF
DNA: TGTGCCAGCAGCCTTAGGGGGGGGATAAACACTGAAGCTTTCTTT

J: TRBJ2-5
V: TRBV6-1
D: NA
length: 16
size: many
CDR3: CASSEVPVGLSETQYF
DNA: TGTGCCAGCAGTGAAGTACCTGTCGGACTGTCAGAGACCCAGTACTTC

J: TRBJ1-4
V: TRBV20-1
D: TRBD1
length: 14
size: NA
CDR3: CSARSDREVEKLFF
DNA: TGCAGTGCTAGAAGCGACAGGGAAGTCGAAAAACTGTTTTTT

J: TRBJ2-5
V: TRBV7-9
D: TRBD1
length: 15
size: few
CDR3: CASSSGTGGEETQYF
DNA: TGTGCCAGCAGCTCCGGGACAGGGGGCGAAGAGACCCAGTACTTC

J: TRBJ1-2
V: TRBV5-4
D: TRBD1
length: 15
size: few
CDR3: CASSARGQNNYGYTF
DNA: TGTGCCAGCAGCGCCCGGGGACAGAATAACTATGGCTACACCTTC

J: TRBJ1-4
V: TRBV11-1
D: NA
length: 19
size: few
CDR3: CASSLASTGTFSTNEKLFF
DNA: TGTGCCAGCAGCTTAGCGTCAACAGGGACCTTCTCAACTAATGAAAAACTGTTTTTT

J: TRBJ2-3
V: TRBV4-2
D: NA
length: 15
size: few
CDR3: CASSQDGLSTDTQYF
DNA: TGTGCCAGCAGCCAAGATGGGCTAAGCACAGATACGCAGTATTTT

J: TRBJ2-3
V: TRBV7-8
D: NA
length: 20
size: many
CDR3: CASSLVEGETSPTSTDTQYF
DNA: TGTGCCAGCAGCTTAGTCGAGGGGGAGACATCGCCGACTAGCACAGATACGCAGTATTTT

J: TRBJ2-3
V: TRBV7-8
D: TRBD2
length: 17
size: NA
CDR3: CASSLLAGGDRTDTQYF
DNA: TGTGCCAGCAGCTTGCTAGCGGGGGGGGATCGCACAGATACGCAGTATTTT

J: TRBJ1-2
V: TRBV2
D: NA
length: 13
size: few
CDR3: CASSPGRFYGYTF
DNA: TGTGCCAGCAGTCCGGGACGGTTCTATGGCTACACCTTC

J: TRBJ2-7
V: TRBV7-2
D: NA
length: 13
size: once
CDR3: CASSVHRSFEHYF
DNA: TGTGCCAGCAGCGTGCACAGGAGTTTCGAGCATTACTTC

J: TRBJ1-2
V: TRBV7-6
D: TRBD1
length: 16
size: many
CDR3: CASSFYLDRDGYGYTF
DNA: TGTGCCAGCAGCTTTTACCTAGACAGGGATGGATATGGCTACACCTTC

J: TRBJ2-3
V: TRBV7-3
D: TRBD1
length: 15
size: few
CDR3: CASSDGQGRTDTQYF
DNA: TGTGCCAGCAGCGACGGACAGGGCCGAACAGATACGCAGTATTTT

J: TRBJ2-7
V: TRBV12-3/TRBV12-4
D: NA
length: 15
size: NA
CDR3: CASSPGTASSYELYF
DNA: TGTGCCAGCAGCCCCGGGACGGCTAGCTCCTACGAGCTGTACTTC

J: TRBJ1-5
V: TRBV19
D: NA
length: 12
size: NA
CDR3: CASKDSGQPQHF
DNA: TGTGCCAGTAAAGACAGCGGACAGCCCCAGCATTTT

J: TRBJ1-2
V: TRBV6-1
D: NA
length: 12
size: few
CDR3: CASSDGGFGYTF
DNA: TGTGCCAGCAGTGACGGGGGCTTTGGCTACACCTTC

J: TRBJ1-5
V: TRBV12-3/TRBV12-4
D: NA
length: 14
size: NA
CDR3: CASTEHYSNQPQHF
DNA: TGTGCCAGCACGGAGCACTATAGCAATCAGCCCCAGCATTTT

J: TRBJ1-1
V: TRBV7-9
D: NA
length: 15
size: few
CDR3: CASSTPGSPGTEAFF
DNA: TGTGCCAGCAGCACCCCAGGGTCCCCGGGGACTGAAGCTTTCTTT

J: TRBJ1-2
V: TRBV5-4
D: NA
length: 14
size: NA
CDR3: CASSLQPGEGGYTF
DNA: TGTGCCAGCAGCTTGCAGCCAGGGGAAGGTGGCTACACCTTC

J: TRBJ2-1
V: TRBV10-2
D: TRBD1
length: 14
size: NA
CDR3: CASSPQGAFNEQFF
DNA: TGCGCCAGCAGTCCCCAGGGGGCGTTCAATGAGCAGTTCTTC

J: TRBJ2-4
V: TRBV27
D: NA
length: 13
size: many
CDR3: CASSLGRGNIQYF
DNA: TGTGCCAGCAGTTTAGGGCGAGGGAACATTCAGTACTTC

J: TRBJ2-6
V: TRBV7-4
D: NA
length: 16
size: NA
CDR3: CASTKMSGVGANVLTF
DNA: TGTGCCAGCACCAAGATGTCAGGGGTAGGGGCCAACGTCCTGACTTTC

J: TRBJ1-5
V: TRBV27
D: NA
length: 15
size: NA
CDR3: CASSLSMTYNQPQHF
DNA: TGTGCCAGCAGTTTATCGATGACTTACAATCAGCCCCAGCATTTT